The clone carrying this T cell receptor (beta chain) was detected once. This sample also contains other DNA sequences that code for the same CDR3. The source of the sample is a study of cytomegalovirus exposure and HLA in healthy donors. The CDR3 is made up of 18 amino acids. V shed 2 bases, J shed 1 base, and the junction held 6 bases outside the gene matches. Germline V gives CDR1 SGHVS, CDR2 FQNEAQ. This PCR relied on a set of 60 Vbeta primers and 13 Jbeta primers. Original handling: In a later analysis, roughly 11 million of 65 million to 80 million unique beta chains occurred in at least two donors. Using immunoSEQ multiplex PCR, the repertoire was profiled, and TCRdb retains in-frame clones only, with some absent. The V and J calls and clone size come from that table; D and trimming were worked out from the DNA. The table shows about 190,000 clones, with roughly four fifths occurring only once.

The chain combines TRBV7-8 with TRBJ2-2; 11 bases align to TRBD2. This TCR came from a woman in her twenties or thirties in good health and CMV-seropositive. Input material: PBMCs. In DNA form, the CDR3 reads TGTGCCAGCAGCTTACCGGGACTAGCGGAGCTGAACACCGGGGAGCTGTTTTTT. This sequence encodes CASSLPGLAELNTGELFF.